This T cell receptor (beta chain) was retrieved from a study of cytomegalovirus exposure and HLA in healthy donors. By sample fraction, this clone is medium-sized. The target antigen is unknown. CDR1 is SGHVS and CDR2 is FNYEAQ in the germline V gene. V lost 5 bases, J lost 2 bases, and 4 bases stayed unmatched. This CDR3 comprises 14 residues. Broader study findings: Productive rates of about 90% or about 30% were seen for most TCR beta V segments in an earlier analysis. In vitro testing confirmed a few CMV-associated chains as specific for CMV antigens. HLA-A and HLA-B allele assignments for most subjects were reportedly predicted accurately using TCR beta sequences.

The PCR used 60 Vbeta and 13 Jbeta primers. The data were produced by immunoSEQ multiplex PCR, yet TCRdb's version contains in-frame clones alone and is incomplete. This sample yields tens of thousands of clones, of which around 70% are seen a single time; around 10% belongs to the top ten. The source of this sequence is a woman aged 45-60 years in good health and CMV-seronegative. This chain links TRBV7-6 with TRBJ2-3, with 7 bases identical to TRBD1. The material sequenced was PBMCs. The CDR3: CASSEGQITDTQYF. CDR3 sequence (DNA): TGTGCCAGCAGCGAGGGACAGATCACAGATACGCAGTATTTT.